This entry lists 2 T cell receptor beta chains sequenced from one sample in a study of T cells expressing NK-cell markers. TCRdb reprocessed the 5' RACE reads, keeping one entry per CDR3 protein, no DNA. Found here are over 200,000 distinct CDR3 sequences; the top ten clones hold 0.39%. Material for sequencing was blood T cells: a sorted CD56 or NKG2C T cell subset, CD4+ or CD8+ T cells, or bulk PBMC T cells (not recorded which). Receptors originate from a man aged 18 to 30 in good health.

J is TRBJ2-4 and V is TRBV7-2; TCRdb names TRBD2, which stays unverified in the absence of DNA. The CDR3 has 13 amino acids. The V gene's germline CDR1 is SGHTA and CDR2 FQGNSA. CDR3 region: CASSFGEINIQYF.

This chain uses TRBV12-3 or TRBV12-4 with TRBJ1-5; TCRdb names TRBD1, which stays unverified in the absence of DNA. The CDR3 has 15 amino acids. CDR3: CASSWARQGNQPQHF.